The 27 T cell receptor beta chains presented below share a single source sample, sequenced in a study of human CD4 T cells and Enterobacteriaceae. Memory CD4+ T cells were sorted as all CD4+ cells except CD45RA+CCR7+CD95- naive cells, over 98% pure. The protocol was immunoSEQ multiplex PCR, while the TCRdb copy is restricted to in-frame clones and leaves out a portion. The sample records 25,000 to 30,000 clones, roughly 80% being singletons. Sample: memory CD4+ T cells from blood. The source of these receptors is a human donor in good health.

Remarks on this clone: A read error may account for a junction end that differs from germline. The V and J genes are TRBV20-1 and TRBJ2-1; 8 bases align to TRBD2. The germline CDR1 and CDR2 sequences are DFQATT and SNEGSKA (reference sequence). The CDR3 contains 11 residues. The CDR3 DNA is TGCAGTGCACCCAGAGCGGGAGTGAGGATCTTC. Encoded protein: CSAPRAGVRIF.

The chain joins TRBV6-5 to TRBJ2-1, with D unresolved. From germline, CDR1 is MNHEY and CDR2 SVGAGI. The CDR3 has 12 residues. Trimming stripped 5 bases from V and 10 bases from J, with 12 bases between. The CDR3 DNA follows: TGTGCCAGCAGTCGTCCCCCAGCAGAGCAGTTCTTC. Encoded protein: CASSRPPAEQFF.

The V gene is TRBV5-1, the J gene TRBJ2-2, with 11 bases that match TRBD2. The CDR3 has 17 amino acids. Germline lookup yields CDR1 SGHRS and CDR2 YFSETQ. V lost 4 bases to trimming and J lost 6 bases; unmatched junction nucleotides: 11. This CDR3 is CASSRQGLAGGSGELFF. The CDR3 nucleotides read TGCGCCAGCAGCAGACAAGGACTAGCGGGCGGCTCCGGGGAGCTGTTTTTT. The whole variable domain, filled in from reference TRBV5-1 and TRBJ2-2, reads KAGVTQTPRYLIKTRGQQVTLSCSPISGHRSVSWYQQTPGQGLQFLFEYFSETQRNKGNFPGRFSGRQFSNSRSEMNVSTLELGDSALYLCASSRQGLAGGSGELFFGEGSRLTVL.

The chain couples TRBV7-2 to TRBJ1-5; a possible D gene is TRBD1 (6 bases). V dropped 5 bases and J dropped 5 bases, with 10 bases sitting between them. CDR1 and CDR2 (germline): SGHTA, FQGNSA. The CDR3 length is 13 residues. The CDR3: CASSGQPYQPQHF. The DNA of the CDR3 is TGTGCCAGCAGCGGACAGCCATATCAGCCCCAGCATTTT. Combining the CDR3 with reference TRBV7-2 and TRBJ1-5 gives the whole variable domain GAGVSQSPSNKVTEKGKDVELRCDPISGHTALYWYRQSLGQGLEFLIYFQGNSAPDKSGLPSDRFSAERTGGSVSTLTIQRTQQEDSAVYLCASSGQPYQPQHFGDGTRLSIL.

The CDR3 coding sequence is TGTGCCAGCAGCCCGCCGGGACAGGGGGCAAGGCGTGGCTACACCTTC. Translated: CASSPPGQGARRGYTF. V is TRBV7-2 and J is TRBJ1-2; 12 bases line up with TRBD1. This CDR3 comprises 16 residues. V lost 5 bases to trimming and J lost 7 bases; unmatched junction nucleotides: 11. From germline, CDR1 is SGHTA and CDR2 FQGNSA.

There are a few counts of this clone. The chain recombines TRBV19 with TRBJ1-1; 8 positions agree with TRBD1. Germline CDR1 reads LNHDA; CDR2 reads SQIVND (reference sequence). This CDR3 has 19 amino acids. V lost 7 bases and J lost 0; bases outside the gene matches: 19. CDR3 region: CASIPSTGTGAGMNTEAFF. The CDR3 DNA sequence: TGTGCCAGTATCCCCTCCACCGGGACAGGAGCCGGGATGAACACTGAAGCTTTCTTT.

This clone was found a few times. The gene calls are TRBV28 and TRBJ1-2; D call uncertain. This CDR3 is built from 14 residues. The germline CDR1 and CDR2 sequences are MDHEN and SYDVKM. Trimming removed 8 bases at V and 1 base at J, with 14 bases between. In DNA form, the CDR3 reads TGTGCCAGCTCCGCCCGGGAGCTTAACTATGGCTACACCTTC. Translated, it gives CASSARELNYGYTF.

The V call is TRBV5-8, the J call TRBJ1-2; D possibly corresponds to TRBD1 (5 bases). Trimming removed 4 bases at V and 9 bases at J, with 16 bases between. This CDR3 has 13 amino acids. Germline V gene sequence: CDR1 SGHTS, CDR2 YDEGEE. CDR3 in DNA: TGTGCCAGCAGCCAGGGACTTCCGACCAGCTACACCTTC. Protein sequence: CASSQGLPTSYTF.

The chain couples TRBV9 to TRBJ2-2, with TRBD2 identical over 12 bases. The CDR3 loop spans 17 amino acids. Germline V lookup: CDR1 SGDLS, CDR2 YYNGEE. The junction had 9 bases not matched to a gene; V was cut back by 4 bases and J by 5 bases. CDR3: CASSPRLAGEGTGELFF. The CDR3 coding sequence is TGTGCCAGCAGCCCAAGACTAGCGGGAGAGGGGACCGGGGAGCTGTTTTTT.

This rearrangement joins TRBV19 to TRBJ2-3; D assignment may be TRBD1 or TRBD2 (5 bases each). The V end was cut by 7 bases, the J end by 0 bases, with 14 bases between. CDR1 LNHDA and CDR2 SQIVND come from the germline V gene (reference sequence). The CDR3 spans 15 residues. CDR3 region: CASTTGHTSTDTQYF. DNA of the CDR3: TGTGCCAGTACTACGGGGCATACTAGCACAGATACGCAGTATTTT.

The J gene is TRBJ2-5, the V gene TRBV27, with D tentatively TRBD2 (5 bases). V was trimmed by 4 bases and J by 6 bases, leaving 12 bases between them. Germline V gives CDR1 MNHEY, CDR2 SMNVEV (reference sequence). The CDR3 totals 13 residues. CDR3 residues: CASSSRGLQTQYF. The CDR3 DNA reads as TGTGCCAGCAGTTCCCGGGGTTTACAGACCCAGTACTTC.

V is TRBV4-1 and J is TRBJ2-5; maybe TRBD1 (6 bases). V was clipped by 0 bases and J by 5 bases, with 13 bases between them. The CDR3 runs to 15 residues. Germline V gene data show CDR1 as MGHRA and CDR2 as YSYEKL. This CDR3 reads CASSQDIFRGETQYF. CDR3 DNA sequence: TGCGCCAGCAGCCAAGATATATTCAGGGGTGAGACCCAGTACTTC.

The chain is built from TRBV11-2 and TRBJ2-5; no reliable D call. Germline loops: CDR1 SGHAT, CDR2 FQNNGV. The length of the CDR3 is 12 residues. V gave up 4 bases and J gave up 2 bases, with 5 bases separating them. CDR3 sequence: CASSSSQETQYF. DNA for the CDR3: TGTGCCAGCAGCTCGTCGCAAGAGACCCAGTACTTC.

V usage is TRBV28 and J usage is TRBJ1-1; the D gene is possibly TRBD1 (5 bases). Trimming took off 5 bases at V and 6 bases at J, with 16 bases between the two ends. Germline loops: CDR1 MDHEN, CDR2 SYDVKM. The CDR3 is made up of 14 amino acids. CDR3 amino acids: CASSMEQGSSEAFF. CDR3 nucleotides: TGTGCCAGCAGTATGGAGCAGGGTTCTTCTGAAGCTTTCTTT.

This rearrangement joins TRBV21-1 to TRBJ2-1; TRBD2 reflects the table's D call only, with no check against the DNA. TRBV21-1 is reported as a pseudogene. This CDR3 has 15 amino acids. CDR3 sequence: CASSPVTSPLNPQFF. The CDR3 DNA reads as TGTGCCAGCAGCCCGGTCACGAGCCCACTTAATCCCCAGTTCTTC.

This chain joins TRBV7-9 and TRBJ2-7, with D hard to call. Germline CDR1 is SEHNR and CDR2 is FQNEAQ (reference sequence). V was cut by 6 bases and J by 1 base, with 13 bases left in between. The CDR3 runs to 14 residues. CDR3 coding DNA: TGTGCCAGCAGTTCTCGACTTGGGTCCTACGAGCAGTACTTC. It yields the protein CASSSRLGSYEQYF.

The chain uses TRBV6-5 and TRBJ2-5, with 8 bases aligning to TRBD2. Losses at the gene ends were 7 bases for V and 1 base for J; bases not matched to a gene: 5. The CDR3 runs 14 residues. Germline V gives CDR1 MNHEY, CDR2 SVGAGI. The chain's CDR3 is CASTREGLQETQYF. DNA for the CDR3: TGTGCCAGCACCCGGGAGGGCCTCCAAGAGACCCAGTACTTC.

This sequence joins TRBV27 and TRBJ1-1, with a possible D match to TRBD1 (5 bases). The CDR3 consists of 14 residues. Germline CDR1 is MNHEY and CDR2 is SMNVEV (reference sequence). Trimming took 3 bases from V and 2 from J, leaving 10 bases between them. CDR3 amino acids: CASSFQDRNTEAFF. DNA of the CDR3: TGTGCCAGCAGTTTTCAAGACAGAAACACTGAAGCTTTCTTT.

The V and J genes are TRBV4-1 and TRBJ2-7; tentatively, D is TRBD2 (6 bases). Trimming took off 2 bases at V and 2 bases at J, with 16 bases between the two ends. In germline, CDR1 is MGHRA, CDR2 YSYEKL. This CDR3 is built from 16 residues. CDR3 loop: CASSQPLARSTYEQYF. As DNA, the CDR3 is TGCGCCAGCAGCCAACCCCTAGCGCGGTCGACCTACGAGCAGTACTTC.

This chain joins TRBV7-3 and TRBJ2-2; 7 nucleotides align to TRBD2. Germline V CDR1 and CDR2: SGHTA, FQGTGA. This CDR3 comprises 15 residues. The trim removed 5 bases at V and 3 bases at J, leaving 6 bases unmatched. The CDR3 DNA is TGTGCCAGCAGCCCAACGGCGGGAGACACCGGGGAGCTGTTTTTT. This sequence encodes CASSPTAGDTGELFF.

The rearrangement joins TRBV2 to TRBJ1-1; D is ambiguous. The CDR3 sequence is 14 residues long. V lost 5 bases, J lost 2 bases, and 12 bases lay in between. Looked up from germline, CDR1 is SNHLY and CDR2 is FYNNEI. CDR3 bases: TGTGCCAGCAGTTTAATGCCAGCCAACACTGAAGCTTTCTTT. It translates to CASSLMPANTEAFF.

The rearrangement uses TRBV11-2 and TRBJ1-3; D remains ambiguous. In germline, CDR1 is SGHAT, CDR2 FQNNGV. V lost 2 bases, J lost 9 bases, and 11 bases lay in between. The CDR3 totals 13 residues. The CDR3 nucleotides read TGTGCCAGCAGCTTAAGAGCTGGGGTCACCATATATTTT. Translating gives CASSLRAGVTIYF.

The gene calls are TRBV29-1 and TRBJ1-3; TRBD1 matches 7 bases. The junction had 5 bases not matched to a gene; V was cut back by 6 bases and J by 0 bases. The germline gives CDR1 SQVTM, CDR2 ANQGSEA. The CDR3 runs to 14 residues. In DNA, the CDR3 is TGCAGCGTGGTTGACAGGGCCTCTGGAAACACCATATATTTT. It translates to CSVVDRASGNTIYF.

This chain links TRBV28 with TRBJ2-7; D remains ambiguous. With 5 bases removed from V and 4 bases from J, the gap between germline ends came to 15 bases. The CDR3 runs to 14 residues. Germline CDR1 reads MDHEN; CDR2 reads SYDVKM. CDR3 DNA sequence: TGTGCCAGCAGTCCGTGGGCCAGAAATTACGAGCAGTACTTC. It codes for CASSPWARNYEQYF.

The rearrangement links TRBV10-3 to TRBJ2-1, with D tentatively TRBD1 or TRBD2 (5 bases each). V shed 0 bases and J shed 10 bases, with 10 bases lying between them. This CDR3 comprises 13 residues. Germline CDR1 ENHRY, CDR2 SYGVKD. The CDR3 is CAISESNGDEQFF. CDR3 DNA sequence: TGTGCCATCAGTGAGTCGAACGGGGACGAGCAGTTCTTC.

This chain uses TRBV5-1 with TRBJ1-2; D not certain. CDR1 and CDR2 (germline): SGHRS, YFSETQ. There are 14 residues in the CDR3. Trimming stripped 0 bases from V and 2 bases from J, with 8 bases between. The CDR3 DNA reads as TGCGCCAGCAGCTTGGCAGGCGGAAACTATGGCTACACCTTC. Its translation is CASSLAGGNYGYTF.

The chain couples TRBV30 to TRBJ1-2, with D unresolved. V lost 3 bases and J lost 8, with 13 bases in between. The germline CDR1 and CDR2 sequences are GTSNPN and SVGIG (reference sequence). The CDR3 sequence is 12 residues long. CDR3 protein: CAWSSRSWGYTF. Written as DNA, the CDR3 is TGTGCCTGGAGCTCCCGCTCCTGGGGCTACACCTTC.